This paragraph reports one T cell receptor beta chain. Here immunoSEQ multiplex PCR was the method, and the copy in TCRdb shows in-frame clones only, minus some. The sample shows fewer than 40,000 clones, approximately 94% of them seen only once. CDR1 is SGHRS and CDR2 is YFSETQ in the germline V gene. The CDR3 extends over 14 amino acids. V was trimmed by 0 bases and J by 5 bases, leaving 11 bases between them. This sample was included in a study of control samples from healthy donors and cancer patients. Sequencing input: PBMCs. This clonotype originated in a man between 35 and 55 years old with colorectal cancer. The chain has TRBV5-1 and TRBJ2-5; D gene ambiguous. The CDR3 loop is CASSLEGSRETQYF. CDR3 bases: TGCGCCAGCAGCTTGGAGGGTAGCCGGGAGACCCAGTACTTC.